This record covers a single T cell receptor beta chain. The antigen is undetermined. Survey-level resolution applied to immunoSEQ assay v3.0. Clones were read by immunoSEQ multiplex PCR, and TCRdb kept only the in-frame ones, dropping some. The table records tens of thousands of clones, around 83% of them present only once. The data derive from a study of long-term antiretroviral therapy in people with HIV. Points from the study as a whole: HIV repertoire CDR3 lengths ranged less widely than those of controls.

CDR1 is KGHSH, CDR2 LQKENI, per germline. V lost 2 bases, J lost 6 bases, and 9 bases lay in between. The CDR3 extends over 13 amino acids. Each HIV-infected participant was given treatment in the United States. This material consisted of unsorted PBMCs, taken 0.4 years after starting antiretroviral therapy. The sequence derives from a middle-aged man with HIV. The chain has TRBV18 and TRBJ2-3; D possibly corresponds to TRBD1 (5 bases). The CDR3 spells CASSPRGADTQYF. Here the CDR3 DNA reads TGTGCCAGCTCACCAAGGGGTGCGGATACGCAGTATTTT.